Below are 23 T cell receptor beta chains sequenced from a single sample in a study of T cells in narcolepsy. Repertoires were generated with immunoSEQ multiplex PCR, while TCRdb's copy carries only in-frame clones and drops some. This sample has tens of thousands of clones, with approximately 78% found just once. Sequenced material: CD45RA- memory CD4+ T cells from PBMCs. Every receptor here comes from a human donor with narcolepsy.

The CDR3 sequence: CASSPRGSGGAPGRSGGQFF. The CDR3 DNA reads TGTGCCAGCAGCCCCCGGGGTAGCGGGGGGGCCCCGGGACGGTCCGGGGGGCAGTTCTTC. The chain uses TRBV11-3 and TRBJ2-1; TRBD2 matches 11 bases. Unmatched junction bases numbered 27, after V lost 5 bases and J lost 12 bases. This CDR3 has 20 amino acids. Per germline, CDR1 SGHNT and CDR2 YENEEA.

CDR3 region: CASRPTGAGYTF. In DNA form, the CDR3 reads TGTGCCAGCAGGCCAACGGGAGCCGGCTACACCTTC. The chain couples TRBV6-5 to TRBJ1-2; D is uncertain. CDR3 size: 12 residues. Germline values: CDR1 MNHEY, CDR2 SVGAGI. V lost 6 bases, J lost 8 bases, and 13 bases lay in between.

This clone occurred once. The CDR3 DNA reads as TGTGCTAGTGGTTTGCCTCCACTAGCGGGAGGGCCTGCTTATTCCTACAATGAGCAGTTCTTC. Amino acid sequence: CASGLPPLAGGPAYSYNEQFF. This chain connects TRBV12-5 to TRBJ2-1; 13 bases fit TRBD2. The germline gives CDR1 LGHNT, CDR2 FRNRAP. Losses at the gene ends were 2 bases for V and 1 base for J; bases not matched to a gene: 14. The CDR3 contains 21 residues.

The rearrangement joins TRBV2 to TRBJ2-5, with D hard to call. The J call may be incorrect, as the DNA end agrees better with TRBJ2-7. This CDR3 is built from 11 residues. CDR1 and CDR2 (germline): SNHLY, FYNNEI. DNA of the CDR3: TGTGCCAGCAGCCCCTCTTTCGAGCAGTACTTC. It yields the protein CASSPSFEQYF.

This sequence joins TRBV19 and TRBJ1-1; D may be TRBD1 (6 bases). CDR3 length: 16 amino acids. Looked up from germline, CDR1 is LNHDA and CDR2 is SQIVND (reference sequence). Trimming shortened V by 5 bases and J by 1 base, and 17 bases separated the two germline ends. The CDR3: CASSRPRGAENTEAFF. CDR3 coding DNA: TGTGCCAGTAGTCGCCCGCGGGGGGCCGAGAACACTGAAGCTTTCTTT.

The J gene is TRBJ2-1, the V gene TRBV2, with D perhaps matching TRBD2 (5 bases). Germline CDR1 and CDR2: SNHLY and FYNNEI. The CDR3 loop spans 13 amino acids. Trimming pared 4 bases from V and 3 bases from J, leaving 7 bases between. Here the CDR3 DNA reads TGTGCCAGCAGTGGGACTTTCTACAATGAGCAGTTCTTC. Protein: CASSGTFYNEQFF.

This clone is a singleton in its sample. The V call is TRBV29-1, the J call TRBJ2-1, with 11 bases matching TRBD2. Trimming at V came to 3 bases and at J to 4 bases, leaving 2 bases not matched to a gene. The CDR3 is 14 amino acids. Germline V gene data show CDR1 as SQVTM and CDR2 as ANQGSEA. Here the CDR3 DNA reads TGCAGCGTTGAGACTAGCGGGATTTACAATGAGCAGTTCTTC. Its translation is CSVETSGIYNEQFF.

The chain joins TRBV15 to TRBJ1-2; D remains ambiguous. The CDR3 totals 13 residues. The ends were cut back, 4 bases at V and 6 bases at J, with 12 bases in the middle. From germline, CDR1 is LNHNV and CDR2 YYDKDF (reference sequence). Here the CDR3 DNA reads TGTGCCACCAGCAAGGACGTCATGAATGGCTACACCTTC. Residues: CATSKDVMNGYTF.

V gene TRBV9 combines with J gene TRBJ2-5, with D hard to call. V shed 3 bases and J shed 4 bases, with 7 bases lying between them. Per the germline V gene, CDR1 is SGDLS and CDR2 is YYNGEE. CDR3 length: 12 residues. The CDR3 DNA reads TGTGCCAGCAGCGATTTGGGAGAGACCCAGTACTTC. Its protein is CASSDLGETQYF. The complete variable domain, with remaining parts taken from reference TRBV9 and TRBJ2-5, reads DSGVTQTPKHLITATGQRVTLRCSPRSGDLSVYWYQQSLDQGLQFLIQYYNGEERAKGNILERFSAQQFPDLHSELNLSSLELGDSALYFCASSDLGETQYFGPGTRLLVL.

The chain employs TRBV15 and TRBJ2-5; 8 bases are shared with TRBD1. TRBJ2-7 matches the DNA end more closely, so the J call is doubtful. CDR3 length: 15 residues. Germline CDR1 reads LNHNV; CDR2 reads YYDKDF (reference sequence). The CDR3 region has the DNA TGTGCCACCAGCAGGGGGACAGGTCTAGGCTACGAGCAGTACTTC. Its protein is CATSRGTGLGYEQYF.

V is TRBV27 and J is TRBJ2-7; TRBD1 agrees at 7 bases. The junction had 7 bases not matched to a gene; V was cut back by 5 bases and J by 3 bases. The CDR3 consists of 14 residues. Germline V gene sequence: CDR1 MNHEY, CDR2 SMNVEV (reference sequence). The CDR3 spells CASSQQRQGYEQYF. The DNA of the CDR3 is TGTGCCAGCAGTCAGCAAAGACAGGGCTACGAGCAGTACTTC.

The chain links TRBV30 to TRBJ2-2, with D hard to call. This CDR3 has 14 residues. Germline V gene sequence: CDR1 GTSNPN, CDR2 SVGIG (reference sequence). Trimming shortened V by 7 bases and J by 2 bases, and 14 bases separated the two germline ends. Here the CDR3 DNA reads TGTGCCTCGCAACTCTTGGGCAACACCGGGGAGCTGTTTTTT. This translates into CASQLLGNTGELFF.

The V call is TRBV19, the J call TRBJ2-2, with D perhaps TRBD1 (5 bases). The CDR3 has 15 amino acids. Looked up from germline, CDR1 is LNHDA and CDR2 is SQIVND (reference sequence). The V gene lost 7 bases and the J gene lost 5 bases, with 17 bases spanning the gap. The CDR3 protein is CASTNRQGGTGELFF. In DNA form, the CDR3 reads TGTGCCAGTACCAATCGCCAGGGTGGTACCGGGGAGCTGTTTTTT.

This clone was observed a handful of times. V usage is TRBV5-1 and J usage is TRBJ1-2; 10 nucleotides align to TRBD1. Germline CDR1 reads SGHRS; CDR2 reads YFSETQ. J gave up 4 bases and V 0 bases, and 6 bases lay outside the gene matches. This CDR3 comprises 16 residues. CDR3 residues: CASSLGDRGWGYGYTF. CDR3 DNA sequence: TGCGCCAGCAGCTTGGGGGACAGGGGTTGGGGCTATGGCTACACCTTC.

The V call is TRBV5-4, the J call TRBJ1-1; D is ambiguous. The length of the CDR3 is 15 residues. Germline lookup yields CDR1 SGHNT and CDR2 YYREEE (reference sequence). Trimming took off 4 bases at V and 1 base at J, with 14 bases between the two ends. The CDR3 coding sequence is TGTGCCAGCAGCGGTAGTGGGCTTTCGAACACTGAAGCTTTCTTT. Translated: CASSGSGLSNTEAFF.

This clone was observed a single time. The chain carries TRBV2 and TRBJ2-5, with 8 bases matching TRBD1. This CDR3 has 14 residues. The V segment lost 9 bases and the J segment 2 bases; nucleotides outside the gene matches: 8. The germline gives CDR1 SNHLY, CDR2 FYNNEI. The CDR3 is CARDGTGRQETQYF. The CDR3 bases are TGTGCCAGAGACGGGACAGGAAGACAAGAGACCCAGTACTTC.

CDR3 sequence (DNA): TGTGCCAGCAGCTTAGGTGGCGGGGTTGGCAATCAGCCCCAGCATTTT. It codes for CASSLGGGVGNQPQHF. The chain joins TRBV7-9 to TRBJ1-5; D not resolved. Trimming removed 1 base at V and 2 bases at J, with 12 bases between. Germline assignment: CDR1 SEHNR and CDR2 FQNEAQ (reference sequence). CDR3 size: 16 residues. Supplemented by reference TRBV7-9 and TRBJ1-5, the full variable domain reads DTGVSQNPRHKITKRGQNVTFRCDPISEHNRLYWYRQTLGQGPEFLTYFQNEAQLEKSRLLSDRFSAERPKGSFSTLEIQRTEQGDSAMYLCASSLGGGVGNQPQHFGDGTRLSIL.

The chain recombines TRBV29-1 with TRBJ1-5; 7 bases fit TRBD1. V trimming: 6 bases; J trimming: 4 bases; junction bases outside the gene matches: 6. This CDR3 is 13 amino acids long. Per the germline V gene, CDR1 is SQVTM and CDR2 is ANQGSEA. CDR3 sequence (DNA): TGCAGCGTAGGGACAGCCATAAATCAGCCCCAGCATTTT. Its translation: CSVGTAINQPQHF.

This clone is medium-sized (0.01 to 0.1%) in the sample. The chain carries TRBV5-4 and TRBJ1-1, with 9 nucleotides matching TRBD1. From germline, CDR1 is SGHNT and CDR2 YYREEE (reference sequence). CDR3 length: 14 residues. The trim removed 4 bases at V and 11 bases at J, leaving 12 bases unmatched. The chain's CDR3 is CASSQIGTGQGAFF. The CDR3 bases are TGTGCCAGCAGCCAAATTGGGACAGGGCAAGGGGCTTTCTTT.

The rearrangement joins TRBV7-9 to TRBJ1-5; the match to TRBD1 covers 9 bases. This CDR3 has 17 residues. Per the germline V gene, CDR1 is SEHNR and CDR2 is FQNEAQ (reference sequence). V shed 5 bases and J 6 bases; nucleotides not matched to a gene: 14. CDR3 protein: CASSPRGQGVGGQPQHF. CDR3 DNA: TGTGCCAGCAGCCCCCGGGGACAGGGAGTGGGGGGTCAGCCCCAGCATTTT.

The chain links TRBV29-1 to TRBJ1-2, with TRBD1 identical over 7 bases. V gave up 3 bases and J gave up 3 bases; unmatched junction bases: 10. The CDR3 is 15 amino acids. Germline V gene lookup returns CDR1 SQVTM and CDR2 ANQGSEA. The CDR3 loop reads CSVDASLTGDYGYTF. CDR3 sequence (DNA): TGCAGCGTTGACGCATCACTTACAGGGGACTATGGCTACACCTTC.

The J gene is TRBJ2-5, the V gene TRBV7-2; D is uncertain. The ends were cut back, 3 bases at V and 11 bases at J, with 13 bases in the middle. The germline gives CDR1 SGHTA, CDR2 FQGNSA. This CDR3 is 12 amino acids long. In DNA, the CDR3 is TGTGCCAGCAGCTTTGAAACTACGAAGCAGTACTTC. Residues: CASSFETTKQYF.

The chain joins TRBV18 to TRBJ2-6; the match to TRBD1 covers 10 bases. CDR1 is KGHSH, CDR2 LQKENI, per germline. The V and J ends lost 6 bases and 2 bases, in that order; junction bases with no gene match: 10. The CDR3 extends over 18 amino acids. CDR3 amino acids: CASSATPGQGTGANVLTF. CDR3 DNA sequence: TGTGCCAGCTCCGCGACACCGGGACAGGGGACTGGGGCCAACGTCCTGACTTTC.